The present entry profiles one T cell receptor (beta chain) with its context. Its cognate antigen has yet to be identified. Per-base qualities were not stored, and no clone one base away is much larger. Donors were healthy HIV-negative adults with no recently reported acute infections or vaccinations. Every donor was a Caucasian adult living in Nashville, Tennessee, USA. CD8 memory samples consisted of magnetically selected CD45RO+ cells combined with CCR7-negative CD45RA+ effector memory (TemRA) cells. Blood was collected by leukapheresis, and PBMCs were isolated by Ficoll-Histopaque density gradient centrifugation and then cryopreserved in liquid nitrogen vapor phase. Analytical flow cytometry was used to check the purity and quantity of each magnetically sorted T cell population. Genomic DNA was isolated from every sorted fraction and measured by UV absorbance on a Nanodrop 2000c. TCR CDR3 regions were amplified from genomic DNA by multiplex PCR using the deep immunoSEQ assay. Extracted genomic DNA from each cell subset was spread evenly across all wells of several immunoSEQ 96-well plates, with each plate serving as a replicate. For sorted subsets, approximately 200 ng of genomic DNA, equivalent to roughly 30,000 T cell genomes, went into each replicate PCR. Purified libraries were measured with a Qubit 3.0 fluorometer, size-checked on a Bioanalyzer 2100, and measured again with the KAPA Library Quantification kit. Every immunoSEQ 96-well plate was sequenced on a dedicated single-read 150-cycle Illumina NextSeq 550 flow cell. In the original analysis: Because the immunoSEQ output held only junctional sequences and lacked quality scores, the filtering could not match the filtering applied to full-length reads. Sequences were annotated with PyIR, a Python wrapper for IgBLAST v1.9, using IMGT germline references to assign V/J genes and CDR3. Any read was removed if the V/J assignment was weak (E-value above 1e-6), the CDR3 was missing, or the read contained stop codons, out-of-frame junctions, or ambiguous translated residues. V3J clonotypes were defined by identical inferred V gene, J gene, and CDR3 amino acid sequence. Percentage overlap between repertoires was computed as shared unique clonotypes divided by the size of the smaller repertoire. Repertoire richness was assessed with RTK rarefaction, the Chao1 estimator, and Recon v2.1 estimates of unobserved clonotypes. Generation probabilities were computed with OLGA for all TCRbeta clonotypes obtained by the gDNA method from a few donors. TCRdb obtained this table from immuneACCESS and retained in-frame rearrangements with V and J assigned. These tables miss some clones; where compared with another copy, unresolved V genes account for less than half of the shortfall, and the remainder is unexplained. D and trimming were read from the DNA, whereas the V and J calls and clone size are those reported in that table. In all, the sample holds 550,000 to 800,000 clones, and 90% of those were seen once. About a third of the sample comes from the top ten.

Trimming leaves V shorter by 3 bases and J shorter by 3 bases, with the junction holding 3 bases beyond the gene matches. Inclusive of the bounding cysteine and phenylalanine, the CDR3 is 16 residues long. Kept here is only the CDR3 DNA, which spans 48 bases and is read in frame from base 1. Via the germline V gene (reference sequence), CDR1 is MNHEY and CDR2 SMNVEV. The data originate from a study of shared clonotypes between healthy human individuals (TCRdb year 2020). Regarding the research as a whole: The cohort comprised two women and three men aged 18 to 49 years. Different laboratories and diverse techniques were used to prepare libraries and sequence TCR repertoires, to increase sequencing depth and limit assay-specific biases. Between about 0.8 and 8.9 billion PBMCs per donor were obtained by leukapheresis. For each donor, CD4 naive and CD4 memory were each given three plates, CD8 naive was given two plates, and CD8 memory was given one plate. To estimate repertoire size and how much clonotypes are shared between individuals, the study performed deep sequencing of blood TCR repertoires from roughly five healthy adults. What the research found in general, with its limitations: Pairwise subsampling led to the expectation that sequencing depth would affect the degree of clonotype sharing among donors. Larger estimated clonotype richness was generally found for naive subsets than for memory subsets. Higher generation probabilities were observed for clonotypes shared by all four sorted-subset donors than for non-shared clonotypes. When several donors were compared, the shared fraction of clonotypes was roughly 5% for naive CD4, 3.5% for naive CD8, 2% to 2.5% for memory CD4, and under 0.5% for memory CD8. Only blood was sampled, and tissue TCR repertoires likely differ from those in blood. Incomplete sequencing was indicated by rarefaction of sorted-subset datasets, despite the large sequencing depth. Because the study included only a small number of donors, the genetic and exposure-history diversity represented was limited.

This clonotype was obtained from a man younger than 35 in good health. Some clones in this sample may be carry-over from other donors' samples. This receptor chain uses TRBV27 and TRBJ2-1; 12 middle bases align to TRBD2. The specimen sequenced was memory CD8+ T cells from PBMCs. Explained via the paper, the cell subset or site label denotes: CD45RO+ cells pooled with CCR7-negative TemRA cells. The CDR3 reads CASSFLAGGHYNEQFF. The nucleotide sequence reads as follows: TGTGCCAGCAGTTTCCTAGCGGGAGGGCACTACAATGAGCAGTTCTTC.